Listed here is a single T cell receptor (beta chain). This clonotype was observed a few times. The antigen it binds to is not known. Base qualities were left out, and no much larger clone turns up one base away. The record originates from a study of CD8 T cells in ankylosing spondylitis (dated by TCRdb to the late 2010s). With regard to the full study: T cell receptor beta repertoires were profiled in healthy donors and ankylosing spondylitis patients so that disease-linked TCR variants could be found. The full study cohort was made up of 25 ankylosing spondylitis patients and about a hundred healthy donors. Samples of peripheral blood were taken, and for ankylosing spondylitis patients, synovial fluid was collected as well.

Overall study results and their limits: In peripheral blood, the disease-linked clones were found at relatively low frequencies and had a CD8+ phenotype. According to the report, matched synovial fluid samples from ankylosing spondylitis patients were significantly enriched for the disease-linked clones. A TCR beta motif made up of several highly homologous amino acid variants appeared to be characteristic of blood from ankylosing spondylitis patients. Some TCR beta motif variants had previously been reported in synovial fluid and blood of reactive arthritis patients, which suggested common disease-initiation mechanisms.

V loses 3 bases of germline sequence and J loses 6 bases, and the interval between the two ends is 14 bases. Including cysteine and phenylalanine, the CDR3 has 15 amino acids. CDR3 DNA is the only sequence kept; it has 45 bases, read in frame from the first base. CDR1 is given as KGHDR and CDR2 as SFDVKD, both from the germline V gene. Sequenced on an Illumina HiSeq 2500. TCR beta libraries were prepared by quantitative 5'-RACE with molecular barcodes. The paper's processing steps were these. To identify disease-linked TCR variants, a new computational method was used, one built on a probabilistic model of VDJ rearrangement. The public reads were reanalyzed by TCRdb: fastp trimming at Q25, MiXCR alignment, in-frame beta chains only. Rows are unified per CDR3 protein, each entry keeping the most common DNA and genes. These V and J calls rely on TCRdb rather than the paper's analysis. Recorded for this sample are around 890,000 distinct CDR3 sequences; roughly 12% of them occurred a single time. The ten largest clones add up to approximately 0.51% of the sample.

The sequence links TRBV24-1 to TRBJ2-1, and perhaps TRBD1 as D gene, on 6 matching bases. Sequences were obtained from blood, either unsorted or a sorted T cell fraction (not recorded which). This clonotype originated in a male donor with ankylosing spondylitis. In nucleotides, the sequence is TGTGCCACCAGTGATAACAGGGTTTGGAGCAATGAGCAGTTCTTC. Its protein product is CATSDNRVWSNEQFF.